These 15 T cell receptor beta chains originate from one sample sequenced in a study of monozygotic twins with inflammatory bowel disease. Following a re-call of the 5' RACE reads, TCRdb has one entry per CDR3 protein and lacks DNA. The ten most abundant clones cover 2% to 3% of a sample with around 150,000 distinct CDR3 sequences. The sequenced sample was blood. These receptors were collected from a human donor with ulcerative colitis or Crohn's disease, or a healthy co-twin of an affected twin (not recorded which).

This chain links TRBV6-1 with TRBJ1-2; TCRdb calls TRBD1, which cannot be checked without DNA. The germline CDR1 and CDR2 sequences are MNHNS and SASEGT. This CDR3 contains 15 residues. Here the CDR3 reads CASSRNAGQVYGYTF.

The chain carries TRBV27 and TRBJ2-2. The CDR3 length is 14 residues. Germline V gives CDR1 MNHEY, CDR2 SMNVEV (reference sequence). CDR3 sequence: CASSPRGNTGELFF.

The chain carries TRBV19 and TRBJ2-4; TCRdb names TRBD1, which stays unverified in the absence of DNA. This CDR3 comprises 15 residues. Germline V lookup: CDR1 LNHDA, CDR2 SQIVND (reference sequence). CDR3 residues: CASSIPGVGENIQYF.

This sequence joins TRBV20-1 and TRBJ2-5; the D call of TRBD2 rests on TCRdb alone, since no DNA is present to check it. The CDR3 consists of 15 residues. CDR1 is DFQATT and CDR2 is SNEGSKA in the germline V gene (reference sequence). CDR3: CSARDRTSGAETQYF.

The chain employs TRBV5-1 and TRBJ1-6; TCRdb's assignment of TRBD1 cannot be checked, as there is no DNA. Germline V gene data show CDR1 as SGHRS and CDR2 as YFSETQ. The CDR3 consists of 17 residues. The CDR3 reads CASSLEGTGWEDSPLHF.

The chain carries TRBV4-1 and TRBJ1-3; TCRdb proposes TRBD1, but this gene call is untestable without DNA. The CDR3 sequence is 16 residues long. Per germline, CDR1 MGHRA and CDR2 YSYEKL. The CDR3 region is CASSQPSGPSGNTIYF.

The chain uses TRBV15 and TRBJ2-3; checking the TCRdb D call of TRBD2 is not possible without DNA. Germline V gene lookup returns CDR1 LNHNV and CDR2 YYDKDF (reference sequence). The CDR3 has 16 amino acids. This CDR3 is CATSGGLALSTDTQYF.

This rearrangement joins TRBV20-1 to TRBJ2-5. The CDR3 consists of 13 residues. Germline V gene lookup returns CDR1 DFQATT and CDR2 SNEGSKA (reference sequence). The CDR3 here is CSARALGQETQYF.

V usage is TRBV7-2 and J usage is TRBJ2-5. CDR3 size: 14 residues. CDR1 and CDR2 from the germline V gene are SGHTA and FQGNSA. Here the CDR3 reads CASSLRGNQETQYF.

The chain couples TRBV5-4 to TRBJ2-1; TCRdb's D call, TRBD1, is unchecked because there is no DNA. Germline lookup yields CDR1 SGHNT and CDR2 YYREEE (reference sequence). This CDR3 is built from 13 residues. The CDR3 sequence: CASSRNMGDEQFF.

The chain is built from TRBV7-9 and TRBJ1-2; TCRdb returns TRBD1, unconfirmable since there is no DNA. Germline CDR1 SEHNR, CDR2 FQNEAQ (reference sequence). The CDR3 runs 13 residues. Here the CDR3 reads CASSPRTGLGYTF.

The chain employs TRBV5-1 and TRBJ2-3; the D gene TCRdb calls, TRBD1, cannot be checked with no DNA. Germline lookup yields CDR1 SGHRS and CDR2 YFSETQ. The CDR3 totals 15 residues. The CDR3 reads CASSGQGTSTDTQYF.

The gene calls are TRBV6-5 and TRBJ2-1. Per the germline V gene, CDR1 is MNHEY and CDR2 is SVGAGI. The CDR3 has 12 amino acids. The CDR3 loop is CASSNTRDEQFF.

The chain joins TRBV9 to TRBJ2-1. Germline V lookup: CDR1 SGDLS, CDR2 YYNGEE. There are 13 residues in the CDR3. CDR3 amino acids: CASSIGDGNEQFF.

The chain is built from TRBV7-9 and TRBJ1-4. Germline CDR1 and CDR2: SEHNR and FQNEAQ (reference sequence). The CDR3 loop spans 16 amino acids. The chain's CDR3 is CASSGPGREANEKLFF.